The 11 T cell receptor beta chains presented below share a single source sample, sequenced in a study of T cell responses to AZD1222 COVID-19 vaccine. Clones were read by immunoSEQ multiplex PCR, and TCRdb kept only the in-frame ones, dropping some. The sample holds about 140,000 clones, more than 85% seen once. The sequences come from peripheral blood, collected 28 days after the second AZD1222 dose. These receptors all come from an adult who received the AZD1222 COVID-19 vaccine.

The rearrangement joins TRBV10-2 to TRBJ2-5; D gene uncertain. CDR3 length: 12 amino acids. V was trimmed by 4 bases and J by 2 bases, leaving 5 bases between them. Germline values: CDR1 WSHSY, CDR2 SAAADI. The CDR3 sequence is CASSGQQETQYF. The CDR3 DNA sequence: TGCGCCAGCAGTGGGCAGCAAGAGACCCAGTACTTC.

The rearrangement joins TRBV4-1 to TRBJ2-7; 7 bases are a match to TRBD1. The CDR3 runs 16 residues. V lost 0 bases, J lost 3 bases, and 8 bases stayed unmatched. Germline-derived CDR1 and CDR2 are MGHRA and YSYEKL. The CDR3 protein is CASSQEPTGTIYEQYF. DNA of the CDR3: TGCGCCAGCAGCCAAGAACCGACAGGGACGATCTACGAGCAGTACTTC.

The rearrangement joins TRBV9 to TRBJ1-5; possible D gene TRBD1, 5 bases. The germline CDR1 and CDR2 sequences are SGDLS and YYNGEE. V gave up 4 bases and J gave up 7 bases, with 15 bases separating them. CDR3 length equals 14 residues. This CDR3 reads CASSPQGGGQPQHF. The CDR3 DNA reads TGTGCCAGCAGCCCCCAGGGCGGGGGACAGCCCCAGCATTTT.

The rearrangement links TRBV5-4 to TRBJ1-6, with D hard to call. CDR1 SGHNT and CDR2 YYREEE come from the germline V gene (reference sequence). V was trimmed by 0 bases and J by 7 bases, leaving 5 bases between them. The CDR3 runs to 13 residues. The CDR3 DNA follows: TGTGCCAGCAGCTTGGCGGACAATTCACCCCTCCACTTT. It yields the protein CASSLADNSPLHF.

The rearrangement links TRBV2 to TRBJ2-1; TRBD1 aligns across 8 bases. V was clipped by 6 bases and J by 9 bases; unmatched bases: 10. Germline V CDR1 and CDR2: SNHLY, FYNNEI. The length of the CDR3 is 14 residues. CDR3: CASRPGGAYSEQFF. CDR3 nucleotides: TGTGCCAGCAGGCCAGGGGGCGCGTATAGTGAGCAGTTCTTC.

V and J are TRBV27 and TRBJ2-1; 11 nucleotides line up with TRBD2. The J segment lost 3 bases and the V segment lost 5 bases, leaving 9 bases of the junction unmatched. Germline values: CDR1 MNHEY, CDR2 SMNVEV (reference sequence). CDR3 length equals 17 residues. The CDR3 spells CASSQLAGEPFYNEQFF. DNA for the CDR3: TGTGCCAGCAGTCAACTAGCGGGAGAGCCTTTCTACAATGAGCAGTTCTTC.

J is TRBJ1-1 and V is TRBV29-1; 7 bases match TRBD1. The germline gives CDR1 SQVTM, CDR2 ANQGSEA. The V and J ends lost 5 bases and 3 bases, in that order; junction bases with no gene match: 6. This CDR3 region has 13 residues. In DNA form, the CDR3 reads TGCAGCGTTTCAGGGGGAGGTGACACTGAAGCTTTCTTT. This gives the protein CSVSGGGDTEAFF.

The chain has TRBV2 and TRBJ1-1, with D unresolved. CDR3 length: 13 amino acids. Germline CDR1 and CDR2: SNHLY and FYNNEI. The V gene lost 3 bases and the J gene lost 2 bases, with 7 bases spanning the gap. CDR3: CASSDMVNTEAFF. CDR3 nucleotide sequence: TGTGCCAGCAGTGATATGGTAAACACTGAAGCTTTCTTT.

The chain combines TRBV7-9 with TRBJ2-5; the D gene is possibly TRBD2 (5 bases). Trimming took 4 bases from V and 5 from J, leaving 8 bases between them. Germline lookup yields CDR1 SEHNR and CDR2 FQNEAQ (reference sequence). The CDR3 covers 12 residues. The CDR3 is CASSSGEETQYF. In nucleotides, the CDR3 is TGTGCCAGCAGCTCCGGGGAGGAGACCCAGTACTTC.

J is TRBJ2-6 and V is TRBV7-8, with D perhaps TRBD2 (8 bases). This CDR3 comprises 21 residues. CDR1 is SGHVS and CDR2 is FQNEAQ in the germline V gene. V was trimmed by 7 bases and J by 2 bases, leaving 30 bases between them. CDR3 nucleotide sequence: TGTGCCAGCATCAAAAGAGACAGGGCTTCCGGGACTAGAGCTGGGGCCAACGTCCTGACTTTC. Protein: CASIKRDRASGTRAGANVLTF.

The gene calls are TRBV2 and TRBJ1-1; 9 bases map to TRBD1. V was clipped by 7 bases and J by 4 bases; unmatched bases: 7. Germline-derived CDR1 and CDR2 are SNHLY and FYNNEI. CDR3 length: 14 residues. The chain's CDR3 is CASTLDRGGTEAFF. CDR3 DNA: TGTGCCAGCACTTTGGACAGGGGTGGCACTGAAGCTTTCTTT.